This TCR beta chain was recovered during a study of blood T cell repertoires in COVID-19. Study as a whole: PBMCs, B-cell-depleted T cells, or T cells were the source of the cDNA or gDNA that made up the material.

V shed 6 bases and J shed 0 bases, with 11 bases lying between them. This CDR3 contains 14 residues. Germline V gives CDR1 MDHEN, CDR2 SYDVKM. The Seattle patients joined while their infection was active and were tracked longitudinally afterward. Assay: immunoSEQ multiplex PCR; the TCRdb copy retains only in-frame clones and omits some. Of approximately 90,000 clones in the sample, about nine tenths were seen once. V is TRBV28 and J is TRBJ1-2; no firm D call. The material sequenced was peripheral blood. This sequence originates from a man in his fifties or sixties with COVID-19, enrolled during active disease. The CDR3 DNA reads TGTGCCAGCAGGCACCCGGGAGCTAACTATGGCTACACCTTC. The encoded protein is CASRHPGANYGYTF.